This TCR beta chain was sequenced in a study of regulatory T cells in long-lasting Graves disease. Time point here: persistent/refractory GD, antithyroid drugs over 5 years with positive TRAb. The TCR library was made from RNA extracted from PBMCs. Ten or more counts support this clonotype. Arm-PCR of CDR3 regions with iRepertoire HTBI primers generated TCR beta libraries. TCRdb re-called the multiplex PCR reads with MiXCR, one entry per CDR3 protein. The table shows about 290,000 distinct CDR3 sequences, with more than 20% occurring only once. Between the trimmed V and J ends, which lost 3 bases and 5 bases, there was a span of 16 bases. CDR3 size: 15 residues. Germline CDR1 reads MDHEN; CDR2 reads SYDVKM.

This clonotype was sampled from a female donor with Graves disease. The chain carries TRBV28 and TRBJ1-1; maybe TRBD1 (6 bases). The sequencing used peripheral blood mononuclear cells (PBMCs), collected when the disease was refractory, from a patient treated with antithyroid drugs. As DNA, the CDR3 is TGTGCCAGCAGTTTGGGTCAGGGGCTAGGTACTGAAGCTTTCTTT. Translated, it gives CASSLGQGLGTEAFF.